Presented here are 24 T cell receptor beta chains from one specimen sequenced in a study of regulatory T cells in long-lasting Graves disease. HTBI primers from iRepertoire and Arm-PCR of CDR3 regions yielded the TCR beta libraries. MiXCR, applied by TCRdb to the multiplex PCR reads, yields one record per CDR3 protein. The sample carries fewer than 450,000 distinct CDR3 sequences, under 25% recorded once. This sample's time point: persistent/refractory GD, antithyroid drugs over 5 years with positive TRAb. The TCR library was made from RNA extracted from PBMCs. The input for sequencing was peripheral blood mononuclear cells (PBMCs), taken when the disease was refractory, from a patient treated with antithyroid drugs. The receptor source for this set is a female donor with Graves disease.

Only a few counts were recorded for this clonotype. CDR3 in amino acids: CASSLRQGNHGYTF. In nucleotides, the CDR3 is TGTGCCAGCAGTCTTCGACAGGGGAATCATGGCTACACCTTC. V usage is TRBV27 and J usage is TRBJ1-2, with 8 bases that match TRBD1. From germline, CDR1 is MNHEY and CDR2 SMNVEV (reference sequence). J gave up 6 bases and V 5 bases, and 8 bases lay outside the gene matches. The CDR3 has 14 residues.

The CDR3 region is CASSGSLTGELFF. Here the CDR3 DNA reads TGTGCCAGCAGCGGGAGTTTGACCGGGGAGCTGTTTTTT. The chain combines TRBV6-1 with TRBJ2-2; maybe TRBD2 (6 bases). The CDR3 is made up of 13 amino acids. CDR1 and CDR2 (germline): MNHNS, SASEGT. V gave up 6 bases and J gave up 5 bases, with 10 bases separating them.

Here the CDR3 reads CASSLVAGGNTEAFF. CDR3 sequence (DNA): TGTGCCAGCAGCTTAGTCGCGGGGGGAAACACTGAAGCTTTCTTT. The chain employs TRBV7-2 and TRBJ1-1, with a weak D call TRBD1 (5 bases). The CDR3 loop spans 15 amino acids. Germline V gene data show CDR1 as SGHTA and CDR2 as FQGNSA. V lost 1 base and J lost 2, with 11 bases in between.

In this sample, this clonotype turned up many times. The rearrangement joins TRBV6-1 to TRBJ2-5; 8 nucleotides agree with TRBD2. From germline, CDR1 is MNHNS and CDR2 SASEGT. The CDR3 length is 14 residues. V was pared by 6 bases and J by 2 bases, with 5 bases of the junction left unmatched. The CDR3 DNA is TGTGCCAGCAGCCAAGGACTAGCACAAGAGACCCAGTACTTC. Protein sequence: CASSQGLAQETQYF.

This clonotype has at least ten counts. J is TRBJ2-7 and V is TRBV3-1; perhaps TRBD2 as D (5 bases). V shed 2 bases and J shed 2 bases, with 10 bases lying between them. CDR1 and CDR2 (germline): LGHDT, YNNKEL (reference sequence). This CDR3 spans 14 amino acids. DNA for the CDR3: TGTGCCAGCAGCCAACGAGGGAAGGCCTACGAGCAGTACTTC. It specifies CASSQRGKAYEQYF.

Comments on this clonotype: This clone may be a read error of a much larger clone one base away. CDR3 nucleotides: TGTGTCAGCAGTTTTTTCGACACTGAAGCTTTCTTT. This sequence encodes CVSSFFDTEAFF. The rearrangement joins TRBV12-3 or TRBV12-4 to TRBJ1-1; no clear D. This CDR3 comprises 12 residues.

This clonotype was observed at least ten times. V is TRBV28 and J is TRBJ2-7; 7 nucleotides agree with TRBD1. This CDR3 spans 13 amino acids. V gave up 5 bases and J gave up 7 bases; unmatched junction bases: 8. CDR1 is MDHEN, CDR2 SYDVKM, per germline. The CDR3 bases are TGTGCCAGCAGTAGTCGGGACAGCAAGGAGCAGTACTTC. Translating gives CASSSRDSKEQYF.

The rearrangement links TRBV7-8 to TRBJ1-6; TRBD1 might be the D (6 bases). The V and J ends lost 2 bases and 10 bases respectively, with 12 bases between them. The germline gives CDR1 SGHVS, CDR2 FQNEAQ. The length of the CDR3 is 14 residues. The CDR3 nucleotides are TGTGCCAGCAGCTTAAAGCACAGGGAATCACCCCTCCACTTT. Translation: CASSLKHRESPLHF. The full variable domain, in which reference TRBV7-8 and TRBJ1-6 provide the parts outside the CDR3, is GAGVSQSPRYKVAKRGQDVALRCDPISGHVSLFWYQQALGQGPEFLTYFQNEAQLDKSGLPSDRFFAERPEGSVSTLKIQRTQQEDSAVYLCASSLKHRESPLHFGNGTRLTVT.

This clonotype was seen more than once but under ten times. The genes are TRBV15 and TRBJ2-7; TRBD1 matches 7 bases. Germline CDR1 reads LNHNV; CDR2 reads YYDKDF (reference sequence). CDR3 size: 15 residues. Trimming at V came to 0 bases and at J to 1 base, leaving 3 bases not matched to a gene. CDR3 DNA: TGTGCCACCAGCAGAGAACAGGGGTCTTCCTACGAGCAGTACTTC. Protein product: CATSREQGSSYEQYF.

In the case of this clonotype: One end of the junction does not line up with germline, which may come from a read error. In DNA form, the CDR3 reads TGTGCCAGCAGCCCTCAGAATGAAGAACTGTTTTTT. This sequence encodes CASSPQNEELFF. The chain uses TRBV7-9 and TRBJ1-4; no definite D call. The length of the CDR3 is 12 residues. CDR1 and CDR2 (germline): SEHNR, FQNEAQ (reference sequence).

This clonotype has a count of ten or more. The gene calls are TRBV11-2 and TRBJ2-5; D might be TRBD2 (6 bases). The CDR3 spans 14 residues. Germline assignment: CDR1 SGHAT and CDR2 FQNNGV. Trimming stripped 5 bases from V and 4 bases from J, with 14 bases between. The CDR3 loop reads CASSPYLGGETQYF. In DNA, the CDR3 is TGTGCCAGCAGCCCCTACCTGGGGGGAGAGACCCAGTACTTC.

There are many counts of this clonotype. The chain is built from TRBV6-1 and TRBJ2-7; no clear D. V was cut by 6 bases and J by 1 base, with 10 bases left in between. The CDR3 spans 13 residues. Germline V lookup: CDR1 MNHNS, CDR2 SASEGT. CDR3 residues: CASRAWGSYEQYF. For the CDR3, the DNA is TGTGCCAGCAGAGCATGGGGTTCCTACGAGCAGTACTTC.

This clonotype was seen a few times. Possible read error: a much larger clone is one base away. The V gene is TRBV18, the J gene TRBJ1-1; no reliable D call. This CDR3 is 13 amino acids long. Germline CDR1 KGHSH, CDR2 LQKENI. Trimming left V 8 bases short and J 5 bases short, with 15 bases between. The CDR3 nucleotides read TGTGCCAGCCCCGAACAGCCGGGGACTGAAGCTTTCTTT. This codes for CASPEQPGTEAFF.

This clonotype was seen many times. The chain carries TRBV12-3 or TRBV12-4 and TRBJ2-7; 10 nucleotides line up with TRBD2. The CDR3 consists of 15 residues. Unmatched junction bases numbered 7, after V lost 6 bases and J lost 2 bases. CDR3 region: CASRWTSGDAYEQYF. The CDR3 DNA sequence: TGTGCCAGCAGATGGACTAGCGGAGATGCCTACGAGCAGTACTTC.

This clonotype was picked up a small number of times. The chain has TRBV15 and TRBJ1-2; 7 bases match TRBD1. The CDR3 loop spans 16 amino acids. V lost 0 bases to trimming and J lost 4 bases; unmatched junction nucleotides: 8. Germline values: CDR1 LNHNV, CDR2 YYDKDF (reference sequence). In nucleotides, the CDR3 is TGTGCCACCAGCAGAGAACGTCGGGACAGCTTCTATGGCTACACCTTC. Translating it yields CATSRERRDSFYGYTF.

This CDR3 reads CASRVGGSSYNEQFF. CDR3 coding DNA: TGTGCCAGCCGCGTGGGGGGGAGCTCCTACAATGAGCAGTTCTTC. The chain has TRBV7-2 and TRBJ2-1; 7 bases match TRBD2. Germline V gene data show CDR1 as SGHTA and CDR2 as FQGNSA. The CDR3 loop spans 15 amino acids. V lost 8 bases to trimming and J lost 0 bases; unmatched junction nucleotides: 7.

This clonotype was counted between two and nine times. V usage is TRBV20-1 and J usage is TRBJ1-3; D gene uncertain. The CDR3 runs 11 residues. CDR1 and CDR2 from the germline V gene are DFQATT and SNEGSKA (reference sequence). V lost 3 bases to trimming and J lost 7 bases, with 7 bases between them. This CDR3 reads CSASRGNTIYF. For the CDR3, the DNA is TGCAGTGCTAGTAGAGGGAACACCATATATTTT.

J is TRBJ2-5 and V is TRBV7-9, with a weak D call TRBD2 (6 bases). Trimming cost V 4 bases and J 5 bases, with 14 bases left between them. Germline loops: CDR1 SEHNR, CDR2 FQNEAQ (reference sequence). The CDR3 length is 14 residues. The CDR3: CASSSPGTQETQYF. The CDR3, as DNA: TGTGCCAGCAGCTCCCCCGGGACTCAGGAGACCCAGTACTTC.

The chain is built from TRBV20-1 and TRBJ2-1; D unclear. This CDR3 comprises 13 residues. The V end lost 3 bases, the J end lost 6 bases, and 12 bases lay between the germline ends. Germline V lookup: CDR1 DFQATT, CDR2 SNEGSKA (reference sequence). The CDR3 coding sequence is TGCAGTGCTAGGTCACTCTGGGCCAATGAGCAGTTCTTC. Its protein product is CSARSLWANEQFF.

The CDR3 DNA reads as TGTGCCAGCAGCTTAGTGCCTAGCGGGATTCTAACCTACGAGCAGTACTTC. Translation: CASSLVPSGILTYEQYF. This rearrangement joins TRBV7-2 to TRBJ2-7; 9 bases are shared with TRBD2. Looked up from germline, CDR1 is SGHTA and CDR2 is FQGNSA. The CDR3 totals 17 residues. J lost 2 bases, V lost 1 base, and 9 bases had no gene match.

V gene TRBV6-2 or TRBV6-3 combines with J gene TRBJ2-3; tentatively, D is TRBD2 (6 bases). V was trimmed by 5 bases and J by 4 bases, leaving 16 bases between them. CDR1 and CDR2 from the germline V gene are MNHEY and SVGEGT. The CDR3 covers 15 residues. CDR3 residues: CASSEVGGHADTQYF. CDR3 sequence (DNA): TGTGCCAGCAGTGAAGTTGGAGGGCACGCAGATACGCAGTATTTT.

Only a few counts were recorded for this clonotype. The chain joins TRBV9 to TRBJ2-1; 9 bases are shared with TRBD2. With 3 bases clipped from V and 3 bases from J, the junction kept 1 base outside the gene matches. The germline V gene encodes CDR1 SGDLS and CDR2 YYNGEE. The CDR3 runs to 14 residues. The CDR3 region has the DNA TGTGCCAGCAGCGAGACTAGCGGCTACAATGAGCAGTTCTTC. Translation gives CASSETSGYNEQFF.

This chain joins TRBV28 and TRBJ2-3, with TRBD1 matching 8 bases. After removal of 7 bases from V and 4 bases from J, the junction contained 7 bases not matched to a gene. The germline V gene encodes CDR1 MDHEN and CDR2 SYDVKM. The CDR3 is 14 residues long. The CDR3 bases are TGTGCCAGCATCGGTTACAGGGGGGCAGATACGCAGTATTTT. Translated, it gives CASIGYRGADTQYF.

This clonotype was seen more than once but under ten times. CDR3 residues: CASRPGVAGGSTDTQYF. CDR3 DNA: TGTGCCAGCAGACCCGGAGTGGCGGGAGGTAGCACAGATACGCAGTATTTT. The chain recombines TRBV12-3 or TRBV12-4 with TRBJ2-3, with 8 bases fitting TRBD2. V lost 6 bases and J lost 0; bases outside the gene matches: 11. CDR3 length equals 17 residues.